The T cell receptor beta chain described here comes from a study of Graves' ophthalmopathy and Graves' hyperthyroidism. Study findings and constraints: For predicting ophthalmopathy progression, the model had 60% to 71% sensitivity and 72% to 85% specificity. In blood appeared most of the expanded thyroid clonotypes whose frequency exceeded 0.001.

The study amplified TCR beta CDR3 regions using RNA transcripts. Following a first-round RT-PCR that used HTBI primers, a second-round multiplex PCR was carried out. Each CDR3 protein is one row after TCRdb ran MiXCR on the multiplex PCR reads. The repertoire holds a few hundred thousand distinct CDR3 sequences, with about a sixth as singletons. Notes on this clonotype: The antigen is unknown.

Trimming took 6 bases from V and 0 from J; bases not matched to a gene: 3. Germline assignment: CDR1 DFQATT and CDR2 SNEGSKA (reference sequence). The CDR3 length is 13 residues. The stable label applied to hyperthyroidism with no ophthalmopathy within 18 months of follow-up. As diagnostic evidence, clinical symptoms, serum thyroxine, TRAb, thyroid ultrasound and orbital computed tomography were relied upon. The source material was peripheral blood. This chain uses TRBV20-1 with TRBJ2-7; the match to TRBD1 covers 9 bases. This TCR derives from an adult woman with stable Graves' hyperthyroidism. The DNA of the CDR3 is TGCAGTGCGTCGGGACAGGGCTCCTACGAGCAGTACTTC. This translates into CSASGQGSYEQYF.